These 22 T cell receptor beta chains were all obtained from the same sample, sequenced in a study of blood T cell repertoires in COVID-19. Assay: immunoSEQ multiplex PCR; the TCRdb copy retains only in-frame clones and omits some. The table shows a few hundred thousand clones, with just under 90% occurring only once. Sequencing was carried out using PBMCs or T cells enriched from blood (not recorded which). These TCRs come from an older woman who had recovered from COVID-19.

This clone has just one count. The chain combines TRBV28 with TRBJ1-4; 7 nucleotides match TRBD1. The germline V gene encodes CDR1 MDHEN and CDR2 SYDVKM. The CDR3 totals 16 residues. The V gene end was trimmed by 4 bases and the J gene end by 8 bases; junction bases not matched to a gene: 13. The DNA for the CDR3 is TGTGCCAGCAGTTCAAGTCGGACAGGAGGGGAGGAAAAACTGTTTTTT. The encoded protein is CASSSSRTGGEEKLFF.

This rearrangement joins TRBV11-3 to TRBJ2-3, with 13 bases that match TRBD2. CDR3 length: 16 amino acids. V shed 4 bases and J 4 bases; nucleotides not matched to a gene: 5. Germline V gene lookup returns CDR1 SGHNT and CDR2 YENEEA. DNA of the CDR3: TGTGCCAGCAGCTACAGGACTAGCGGGAGCTCAGATACGCAGTATTTT. Translation: CASSYRTSGSSDTQYF.

The chain combines TRBV25-1 with TRBJ1-6; D call uncertain. Germline V gives CDR1 MGHDK, CDR2 SYGVNS. This CDR3 is 15 amino acids long. Trimming cost V 2 bases and J 4 bases, with 9 bases left between them. CDR3: CASSEETAYNSPLHF. The CDR3 bases are TGTGCCAGCAGTGAAGAAACAGCATATAATTCACCCCTCCACTTT.

Notes on this clone: Other DNA sequences in this specimen translate into the identical CDR3. V and J are TRBV9 and TRBJ2-5, with D possibly TRBD2 on 6 matching bases. The CDR3 sequence is 14 residues long. CDR1 is SGDLS and CDR2 is YYNGEE in the germline V gene. V lost 0 bases to trimming and J lost 2 bases, with 8 bases between them. The CDR3 sequence is CASSVAGLQETQYF. CDR3 nucleotide sequence: TGTGCCAGCAGCGTAGCGGGACTTCAAGAGACCCAGTACTTC.

The chain carries TRBV14 and TRBJ2-7; D not resolved. With 6 bases removed from V and 3 bases from J, the gap between germline ends came to 12 bases. Germline CDR1 reads SGHDN; CDR2 reads FVKESK. The CDR3 consists of 13 residues. For the CDR3, the DNA is TGTGCCAGCAGTCCCCGTTTAGACTACGAGCAGTACTTC. Residues: CASSPRLDYEQYF. The full variable domain, completed using reference TRBV14 and TRBJ2-7, is EAGVTQFPSHSVIEKGQTVTLRCDPISGHDNLYWYRRVMGKEIKFLLHFVKESKQDESGMPNNRFLAERTGGTYSTLKVQPAELEDSGVYFCASSPRLDYEQYFGPGTRLTVT.

This chain uses TRBV14 with TRBJ1-2; a possible D gene is TRBD1 (6 bases). Looked up from germline, CDR1 is SGHDN and CDR2 is FVKESK. The CDR3 is made up of 15 amino acids. V was trimmed by 4 bases and J by 1 base, leaving 13 bases between them. The CDR3, as DNA: TGTGCCAGCAGCCCAACGGGACACAATAACTATGGCTACACCTTC. Translating gives CASSPTGHNNYGYTF.

The chain has TRBV30 and TRBJ2-1; 9 nucleotides match TRBD2. This CDR3 region has 14 residues. J gave up 8 bases and V 2 bases, and 7 bases lay outside the gene matches. Germline lookup yields CDR1 GTSNPN and CDR2 SVGIG (reference sequence). The CDR3 is CAWSTWTSDHEQFF. In DNA, the CDR3 is TGTGCCTGGAGTACATGGACTAGCGACCATGAGCAGTTCTTC.

J is TRBJ1-2 and V is TRBV24-1; TRBD1 agrees at 7 bases. Germline V gene lookup returns CDR1 KGHDR and CDR2 SFDVKD. CDR3 length: 16 residues. J gave up 4 bases and V 2 bases, and 9 bases lay outside the gene matches. The CDR3 DNA sequence: TGTGCCACCAGTGATTCTGGGACAGACCGTTTCTATGGCTACACCTTC. Translated, it gives CATSDSGTDRFYGYTF.

This chain links TRBV30 with TRBJ1-4; 8 nucleotides align to TRBD1. The CDR3 consists of 14 residues. Germline lookup yields CDR1 GTSNPN and CDR2 SVGIG (reference sequence). After removal of 5 bases from V and 8 bases from J, the junction contained 10 bases not matched to a gene. The CDR3 spells CAWALQGGTEKLFF. CDR3 in DNA: TGTGCCTGGGCACTACAGGGGGGGACAGAAAAACTGTTTTTT.

This clone appeared a few times. The chain couples TRBV14 to TRBJ1-2, with 9 bases aligning to TRBD1. The V gene's germline CDR1 is SGHDN and CDR2 FVKESK. The junction had 6 bases not matched to a gene; V was cut back by 4 bases and J by 3 bases. The CDR3 runs to 15 residues. CDR3 residues: CASSPRTGADYGYTF. CDR3 nucleotide sequence: TGTGCCAGCAGCCCTCGGACAGGGGCTGACTATGGCTACACCTTC.

The chain carries TRBV6-5 and TRBJ2-7; 10 bases are shared with TRBD1. The trim removed 6 bases at V and 1 base at J, leaving 3 bases unmatched. Germline values: CDR1 MNHEY, CDR2 SVGAGI. This CDR3 spans 14 amino acids. The CDR3 DNA follows: TGTGCCAGCAGGATGGGACAGGGGTCCTACGAGCAGTACTTC. Translation: CASRMGQGSYEQYF.

The chain couples TRBV7-8 to TRBJ1-2; 7 bases line up with TRBD1. Germline CDR1 SGHVS, CDR2 FQNEAQ. CDR3 length: 11 amino acids. V trimming: 4 bases; J trimming: 9 bases; junction bases outside the gene matches: 2. The CDR3: CASSWGQSYTF. The CDR3 nucleotides read TGTGCCAGCAGCTGGGGACAGAGCTACACCTTC.

The chain couples TRBV6-4 to TRBJ2-1; 9 bases agree with TRBD2. Germline V lookup: CDR1 MRHNA, CDR2 SNTAGT. CDR3 size: 16 residues. The trim removed 0 bases at V and 9 bases at J, leaving 9 bases unmatched. CDR3 sequence: CASSDSAGAGGGEQFF. The CDR3 bases are TGTGCCAGCAGTGACTCAGCTGGGGCGGGAGGGGGTGAGCAGTTCTTC.

For the CDR3, the DNA is TGCGCCAGCAGCTTGTCGTCACTAGCGGGGGGGAATGAGCAGTTCTTC. Amino acid sequence: CASSLSSLAGGNEQFF. This chain connects TRBV5-1 to TRBJ2-1; 13 bases agree with TRBD2. Trimming cost V 1 base and J 7 bases; bases outside gene matches: 5. The CDR3 has 16 residues. In germline, CDR1 is SGHRS, CDR2 YFSETQ.

The chain combines TRBV5-6 with TRBJ2-7; D may be TRBD1 (7 bases). The CDR3 consists of 13 residues. With 2 bases removed from V and 4 bases from J, the gap between germline ends came to 10 bases. The germline V gene encodes CDR1 SGHDT and CDR2 YYEEEE. The CDR3 reads CASSFQGGYEQYF. In DNA form, the CDR3 reads TGTGCCAGCAGCTTTCAGGGGGGATACGAGCAGTACTTC.

The chain has TRBV7-9 and TRBJ2-1, with D tentatively TRBD2 (6 bases). Trimming removed 5 bases at V and 8 bases at J, with 22 bases between. This CDR3 contains 16 residues. Germline V gives CDR1 SEHNR, CDR2 FQNEAQ (reference sequence). This chain's CDR3 is CASSIGALTGVYEQFF. DNA for the CDR3: TGTGCCAGCAGCATAGGGGCTCTGACGGGAGTCTATGAGCAGTTCTTC.

This chain uses TRBV5-6 with TRBJ1-2; TRBD1 is a possible D gene (6 bases). Trimming cost V 4 bases and J 8 bases, with 12 bases left between them. The V gene's germline CDR1 is SGHDT and CDR2 YYEEEE. The CDR3 spans 12 residues. CDR3 sequence (DNA): TGTGCCAGCAGCCCCGGGACATACGGCTACACCTTC. Protein: CASSPGTYGYTF.

The J gene is TRBJ2-3, the V gene TRBV27; the match to TRBD2 covers 13 bases. With V trimmed by 0 bases and J by 3 bases, 3 bases remained unmatched. From germline, CDR1 is MNHEY and CDR2 SMNVEV (reference sequence). There are 17 residues in the CDR3. The CDR3 sequence is CASSLSILAGGTDTQYF. The DNA for the CDR3 is TGTGCCAGCAGTTTATCGATACTAGCGGGGGGGACAGATACGCAGTATTTT.

The V and J genes are TRBV11-3 and TRBJ2-1, with unresolved D. CDR3 length equals 11 residues. The germline V and J ends were trimmed by 5 bases and 5 bases, with 4 bases remaining between them. Germline CDR1 and CDR2: SGHNT and YENEEA. CDR3: CASSLHNEQFF. In DNA form, the CDR3 reads TGTGCCAGCAGCCTTCACAATGAGCAGTTCTTC. Filled out from reference TRBV11-3 and TRBJ2-1, the complete variable domain reads EAGVVQSPRYKIIEKKQPVAFWCNPISGHNTLYWYLQNLGQGPELLIRYENEEAVDDSQLPKDRFSAERLKGVDSTLKIQPAELGDSAVYLCASSLHNEQFFGPGTRLTVL.

This rearrangement joins TRBV13 to TRBJ1-3; weak D call: TRBD1 (5 bases). This CDR3 region has 15 residues. Trimming cost V 5 bases and J 4 bases, with 15 bases left between them. Germline CDR1 reads PRHDT; CDR2 reads FYEKMQ (reference sequence). CDR3 in DNA: TGTGCCAGCAGCACATCGCGGGGGGGAGGAAACACCATATATTTT. It codes for CASSTSRGGGNTIYF. The full variable domain, with the rest looked up from reference TRBV13 and TRBJ1-3, is AAGVIQSPRHLIKEKRETATLKCYPIPRHDTVYWYQQGPGQDPQFLISFYEKMQSDKGSIPDRFSAQQFSDYHSELNMSSLELGDSALYFCASSTSRGGGNTIYFGEGSWLTVV.

The rearrangement links TRBV18 to TRBJ1-4; D unclear. Looked up from germline, CDR1 is KGHSH and CDR2 is LQKENI. The V and J ends lost 6 bases and 7 bases respectively, with 15 bases between them. This CDR3 comprises 14 residues. The CDR3 loop is CASSRKGDREKLFF. CDR3 in DNA: TGTGCCAGCTCCCGTAAGGGAGACCGTGAAAAACTGTTTTTT.

This clone came up a few times. V and J are TRBV28 and TRBJ2-7; D remains unclear. The length of the CDR3 is 12 residues. Trimming left V 4 bases short and J 6 bases short, with 10 bases between. CDR1 MDHEN and CDR2 SYDVKM come from the germline V gene. CDR3 protein: CASSSTAFEQYF. CDR3 in DNA: TGTGCCAGCAGTTCCACAGCCTTCGAGCAGTACTTC.